These T cell receptor beta chains were read from a single sample in a study of PD-1 blockade in classical Hodgkin lymphoma. Repertoires were generated with immunoSEQ multiplex PCR, while TCRdb's copy carries only in-frame clones and drops some. This sample carries some 30,000 clones, more than 70% of them seen once, and the ten largest clones take around 2.3%. The material sequenced was CD4+ T cells from blood, taken before the fourth cycle of nivolumab. The receptors were sampled from a human donor with classical Hodgkin lymphoma. CDR3s include the opening cysteine and the closing phenylalanine or tryptophan. Each record gives: CDR3 length, J gene, V gene, D gene, clone size, CDR3 protein, CDR3 DNA. A D gene is named only where the DNA matches it firmly. The size of a clone is reported for some rows only, either as once, few or many, or as a class for expanded clones.

14	TRBJ2-1	TRBV11-2	NA	NA	CASTPGPVVGEQFF	TGTGCCAGCACCCCGGGTCCCGTAGTGGGTGAGCAGTTCTTC
12	TRBJ2-2	TRBV6-6	NA	once	CASSYGAGELFF	TGTGCCAGCAGTTACGGGGCCGGGGAGCTGTTTTTT
18	TRBJ1-5	TRBV21-1	NA	few	CASSKPTWDLASNQPQHF	TGTGCCAGCAGCAAGCCAACTTGGGACCTAGCTAGCAATCAGCCCCAGCATTTT
14	TRBJ2-5	TRBV10-2	TRBD1	NA	CASSESDRAETQYF	TGCGCCAGCAGTGAGAGCGACAGGGCAGAGACCCAGTACTTC
15	TRBJ2-1	TRBV5-4	TRBD2	NA	CASSPSGSSYNEQFF	TGTGCCAGCAGCCCTAGCGGGAGCTCCTACAATGAGCAGTTCTTC
16	TRBJ2-1	TRBV7-9	TRBD2	large	CASSPPSAGGGNEQFF	TGTGCCAGCAGCCCTCCCTCAGCGGGAGGTGGCAATGAGCAGTTCTTC
16	TRBJ2-7	TRBV15	NA	NA	CATSSGGAGRTYEQYF	TGTGCCACCAGCAGTGGGGGGGCAGGTCGAACCTACGAGCAGTACTTC
15	TRBJ2-3	TRBV9	NA	NA	CASSEDYRRADTQYF	TGTGCCAGCAGCGAGGACTACCGGAGGGCAGATACGCAGTATTTT
14	TRBJ1-4	TRBV6-1	TRBD1	NA	CASSEGQANEKLFF	TGTGCCAGCAGTGAGGGACAGGCGAATGAAAAACTGTTTTTT
12	TRBJ1-2	TRBV7-9	NA	NA	CASTTFSEGYTF	TGTGCCAGCACTACATTCTCGGAGGGCTACACCTTC
17	TRBJ2-1	TRBV4-2	NA	NA	CASSQDRGRDRNNEQFF	TGTGCCAGCAGCCAAGATCGCGGGCGGGACAGAAACAATGAGCAGTTCTTC
13	TRBJ2-7	TRBV7-9	TRBD1	NA	CASSKDRGYEQYF	TGTGCCAGCAGCAAGGACAGGGGCTACGAGCAGTACTTC
15	TRBJ1-6	TRBV30	NA	NA	CAWSTSPAQNSPLHF	TGTGCCTGGAGTACATCTCCGGCCCAGAATTCACCCCTCCACTTT
14	TRBJ1-1	TRBV10-2	TRBD1	NA	CASRGQAMNTEAFF	TGCGCCAGCAGAGGACAGGCGATGAACACTGAAGCTTTCTTT
13	TRBJ2-7	TRBV11-3	NA	NA	CASSLGSHYEQYF	TGTGCCAGCAGCTTAGGGTCCCACTACGAGCAGTACTTC
14	TRBJ2-2	TRBV7-2	NA	NA	CASSLAGGPGELFF	TGTGCCAGCAGCTTAGCGGGCGGACCCGGGGAGCTGTTTTTT
17	TRBJ2-1	TRBV11-3	TRBD2	NA	CASSAGGRGGRGNEQFF	TGTGCCAGCAGCGCAGGCGGGAGGGGGGGACGAGGCAATGAGCAGTTCTTC
13	TRBJ2-7	TRBV7-6	TRBD2	once	CASSSLAGNEQYF	TGTGCCAGCAGCTCACTAGCGGGTAACGAGCAGTACTTC
16	TRBJ2-1	TRBV12-2	NA	NA	CASRLAVREGRNEQFF	TGTGCAAGTCGCTTAGCGGTGCGGGAGGGCCGGAATGAGCAGTTCTTC
18	TRBJ1-4	TRBV7-9	TRBD1	NA	CASSLFTGQYLTNEKLFF	TGTGCCAGCAGCCTTTTTACGGGACAGTATCTTACTAATGAAAAACTGTTTTTT
14	TRBJ2-1	TRBV11-2	NA	NA	CASSARFLGNEQFF	TGTGCCAGCAGCGCCCGTTTCCTGGGGAATGAGCAGTTCTTC
15	TRBJ1-5	TRBV21-1	NA	NA	CASSKEGQEGSRGHF	TGTGCCAGCAGCAAAGAAGGACAGGAGGGTTCTAGGGGGCATTTT
14	TRBJ2-2	TRBV4-3	NA	few	CASSQEEGSGELFF	TGCGCCAGCAGCCAAGAGGAAGGTTCCGGGGAGCTGTTTTTT
13	TRBJ2-1	TRBV6-5	NA	NA	CASSLNFLNEQFF	TGTGCCAGCAGTCTAAACTTTCTGAATGAGCAGTTCTTC
19	TRBJ1-5	TRBV28	NA	NA	CASSLFGRMGWDLNQPQHF	TGTGCCAGCAGTTTATTTGGTCGTATGGGGTGGGACCTCAATCAGCCCCAGCATTTT
15	TRBJ1-5	TRBV2	TRBD1	NA	CASTVGGTGVQPQHF	TGTGCCAGCACTGTCGGGGGGACAGGGGTTCAGCCCCAGCATTTT
14	TRBJ1-2	TRBV6-5	TRBD1	NA	CASSLDRGTRGYTF	TGTGCCAGCAGCCTCGACAGGGGAACGCGAGGCTACACCTTC
13	TRBJ1-1	TRBV6-1	NA	few	CASTLDGNTEAFF	TGTGCCAGCACCCTAGACGGCAACACTGAAGCTTTCTTT
15	TRBJ1-1	TRBV6-5	NA	NA	CASRLEWGMNTEAFF	TGTGCCAGTCGTCTTGAGTGGGGCATGAACACTGAAGCTTTCTTT